The 20 T cell receptor beta chains reported below all come from one sample, sequenced in a study of spatial heterogeneity in lung cancer. Each CDR3 protein is one row after TCRdb ran MiXCR on the 5' RACE reads. The sample carries tens of thousands of distinct CDR3 sequences, approximately 5.2% recorded once. Time point specified: sample taken at primary tumor resection. Without sorting, whole RNA was sequenced from tumor, nontumor lung or frozen PBMC. This sample comprised PBMCs, obtained at surgery. The receptors originated from a female donor with early-stage non-small cell lung cancer.

This clonotype was counted a few times. The rearrangement links TRBV5-1 to TRBJ1-1; D is possibly TRBD1 (6 bases). Germline V gives CDR1 SGHRS, CDR2 YFSETQ. This CDR3 region has 14 residues. V was trimmed by 3 bases and J by 5 bases, leaving 14 bases between them. CDR3 nucleotides: TGCGCCAGCAGCTCAGGACCTCAGGGGACTGAAGCTTTCTTT. Translated: CASSSGPQGTEAFF.

This clonotype has a count of ten or more. V is TRBV7-2 and J is TRBJ2-1, with TRBD2 identical over 12 bases. The CDR3 runs to 18 residues. Germline lookup yields CDR1 SGHTA and CDR2 FQGNSA. V shed 5 bases, J shed 0 bases, and the junction held 8 bases outside the gene matches. The CDR3 DNA reads TGTGCCAGCAGCCTACTAGCGGGAGGCTCGAGCTCCTACAATGAGCAGTTCTTC. It is translated as CASSLLAGGSSSYNEQFF.

The J gene is TRBJ2-4, the V gene TRBV3-1; D call uncertain. V was clipped by 4 bases and J by 8 bases, with 15 bases between them. CDR3 length: 14 residues. The V gene's germline CDR1 is LGHDT and CDR2 YNNKEL (reference sequence). The CDR3 region has the DNA TGTGCCAGCAGCCTCCGGGCTTCTGAAGACATTCAGTACTTC. Translation gives CASSLRASEDIQYF.

This clonotype was counted at least ten times. V is TRBV4-3 and J is TRBJ2-3, with no clear D. Trimming took 4 bases from V and 1 from J, leaving 9 bases between them. The germline V gene encodes CDR1 LGHNA and CDR2 YSLEER. This CDR3 has 14 amino acids. CDR3 bases: TGCGCCAGCAGCCTCGAGAAGGGCACAGATACGCAGTATTTT. Amino acids: CASSLEKGTDTQYF.

This clonotype was observed a handful of times. The chain recombines TRBV5-1 with TRBJ2-1; tentatively, D is TRBD2 (5 bases). Trimming removed 1 base from V and 7 bases from J, with 12 bases in between. The length of the CDR3 is 14 residues. The germline V gene has CDR1 SGHRS and CDR2 YFSETQ. DNA of the CDR3: TGCGCCAGCAGCTTGACTGCGGGCCAAAATGAGCAGTTCTTC. As protein: CASSLTAGQNEQFF.

This clonotype was counted many times. The chain links TRBV4-1 to TRBJ1-1; D is unresolved. The CDR3 loop spans 16 amino acids. Trimming pared 3 bases from V and 1 base from J, leaving 15 bases between. Per germline, CDR1 MGHRA and CDR2 YSYEKL. CDR3 region: CASSQGRRAGNTEAFF. The CDR3 DNA reads TGCGCCAGCAGCCAGGGAAGGAGGGCAGGGAACACTGAAGCTTTCTTT.

This clonotype was counted many times. The chain carries TRBV19 and TRBJ2-5; D unresolved. CDR1 LNHDA and CDR2 SQIVND come from the germline V gene (reference sequence). V lost 1 base, J lost 9 bases, and 12 bases lay in between. This CDR3 is 13 amino acids long. CDR3 coding DNA: TGTGCCAGTAGTATAGGTCCCGTGATGTCCCAGTACTTC. Residues: CASSIGPVMSQYF.

By sample share, this clonotype is medium-sized (0.01 to 0.1%). This chain connects TRBV7-9 to TRBJ2-5; unclear D gene. CDR1 and CDR2 from the germline V gene are SEHNR and FQNEAQ (reference sequence). V lost 2 bases to trimming and J lost 4 bases, with 5 bases between them. The CDR3 contains 12 residues. CDR3 DNA sequence: TGTGCCAGCAGCTTATTAGGAGAGACCCAGTACTTC. Its protein product is CASSLLGETQYF.

This clonotype showed up many times. The chain joins TRBV2 to TRBJ1-1, with D unresolved. The germline V and J ends were trimmed by 6 bases and 1 base, with 9 bases remaining between them. CDR1 and CDR2 from the germline V gene are SNHLY and FYNNEI. The CDR3 contains 13 residues. CDR3 DNA sequence: TGTGCCAGCAGCGAGAGGGAGAACACTGAAGCTTTCTTT. Translating it yields CASSERENTEAFF.

This clonotype has ten or more counts. The rearrangement joins TRBV20-1 to TRBJ1-5; D perhaps matches TRBD1 (5 bases). Trimming stripped 5 bases from V and 4 bases from J, with 12 bases between. The CDR3 is 13 residues long. The germline gives CDR1 DFQATT, CDR2 SNEGSKA (reference sequence). The CDR3: CSAGAGTNQPQHF. In DNA, the CDR3 is TGCAGTGCTGGGGCGGGAACTAATCAGCCCCAGCATTTT.

This clonotype was seen at least ten times. The chain recombines TRBV21-1 with TRBJ1-1. TRBV21-1 is marked as a pseudogene. The CDR3 loop spans 14 amino acids. In DNA, the CDR3 is TGTGCCAGCAGCGAACAGGCTAGGAACACTGAAGCTTTCTTT. It translates to CASSEQARNTEAFF.

This clonotype has at least ten counts. This chain links TRBV7-2 with TRBJ2-3, with TRBD1 matching 8 bases. This CDR3 comprises 15 residues. Germline loops: CDR1 SGHTA, CDR2 FQGNSA. V was pared by 5 bases and J by 4 bases, with 8 bases of the junction left unmatched. The CDR3 DNA reads as TGTGCCAGCAGCATAAGGGACAGGTTAGCAGATACGCAGTATTTT. Its translation: CASSIRDRLADTQYF.

Ten or more counts support this clonotype. No DNA is shown, since the ends of the CDR3 on it are uncertain; the CDR3 is the one TCRdb lists. The V gene is TRBV21-1, the J gene TRBJ2-7; TRBD2 was called by the table and not checked on the DNA. TRBV21-1 is labeled a pseudogene. The CDR3 is 15 residues long, ends included. This CDR3 is CASIVGWGTKNEQYF.

This clonotype was recorded at least ten times. This rearrangement joins TRBV20-1 to TRBJ1-2; D remains ambiguous. The germline CDR1 and CDR2 sequences are DFQATT and SNEGSKA (reference sequence). CDR3 length equals 11 residues. V lost 1 base and J lost 4, with 4 bases in between. The CDR3 here is CSARVGYGYTF. The CDR3, as DNA: TGCAGTGCTAGAGTCGGCTATGGCTACACCTTC.

The chain uses TRBV9 and TRBJ2-2, with D tentatively TRBD1 (6 bases). The V end lost 2 bases, the J end lost 0 bases, and 14 bases lay between the germline ends. The CDR3 totals 17 residues. Germline CDR1 is SGDLS and CDR2 is YYNGEE. This CDR3 is CASSVQGHPANTGELFF. The CDR3 DNA reads TGTGCCAGCAGCGTCCAGGGACACCCGGCGAACACCGGGGAGCTGTTTTTT.

This chain joins TRBV2 and TRBJ1-1, with TRBD1 matching 7 bases. Germline-derived CDR1 and CDR2 are SNHLY and FYNNEI. Trimming at V came to 7 bases and at J to 2 bases, leaving 13 bases not matched to a gene. This CDR3 comprises 16 residues. The CDR3: CASTKEGARSNTEAFF. CDR3 DNA: TGTGCCAGCACGAAGGAGGGGGCGCGATCTAACACTGAAGCTTTCTTT.

This clonotype was seen ten or more times. The chain is built from TRBV9 and TRBJ2-2; D might be TRBD2 (6 bases). Germline-derived CDR1 and CDR2 are SGDLS and YYNGEE. The CDR3 covers 16 residues. V was cut by 2 bases and J by 4 bases, with 15 bases left in between. CDR3 coding DNA: TGTGCCAGCAGCGTCGACTTGCGGGGACTCACCGGGGAGCTGTTTTTT. Its translation: CASSVDLRGLTGELFF.

The gene calls are TRBV25-1 and TRBJ2-3, with a tentative D call TRBD1 (5 bases). V was trimmed by 1 base and J by 4 bases, leaving 15 bases between them. CDR3 size: 16 residues. Germline assignment: CDR1 MGHDK and CDR2 SYGVNS. The CDR3 is CASSEFGRDISDTQYF. DNA of the CDR3: TGTGCCAGCAGTGAATTTGGCAGGGATATTTCAGATACGCAGTATTTT.

This clonotype was observed at least ten times. The CDR3 nucleotides are TGTGCCAGCGGGGCATTAATCACTGAAGCTTTCTTT. It specifies CASGALITEAFF. V is TRBV6-2 or TRBV6-3 and J is TRBJ1-1; possible D gene TRBD1, 5 bases. With 8 bases removed from V and 4 bases from J, the gap between germline ends came to 11 bases. The germline V gene has CDR1 MNHEY and CDR2 SVGEGT. CDR3 size: 12 residues.

This clonotype occurred many times. The J gene is TRBJ1-6, the V gene TRBV7-9; unclear D gene. The CDR3 extends over 13 amino acids. Germline CDR1 and CDR2: SEHNR and FQNEAQ (reference sequence). Trimming took off 1 base at V and 7 bases at J, with 5 bases between the two ends. CDR3 amino acids: CASSLEANSPLHF. The DNA for the CDR3 is TGTGCCAGCAGCTTAGAAGCGAATTCACCCCTCCACTTT.